One T cell receptor beta chain is described in this entry. Antigen unknown. The CDR3 loop spans 14 amino acids. Germline trimming cut 6 bases from V and 5 bases from J; bases unmatched to any gene: 7. Germline-derived CDR1 and CDR2 are MNHEY and SMNVEV (reference sequence). This sample is part of a study of radiotherapy plus CTLA-4 blockade in lung cancer. Points from the study as a whole: The study found tumor-derived TCR clones expanded in blood after radiotherapy plus ipilimumab. Early blood T cell clone dynamics reportedly forecast response best, with interferon-beta.

Sequenced by immunoSEQ multiplex PCR; TCRdb stores in-frame clones only, minus some. Counted here are 30,000 to 40,000 clones, roughly three quarters occurring once; the ten biggest clones make up less than 15%. The sequence was collected from a human donor with non-small cell lung cancer that progressed on radiotherapy plus ipilimumab. The J gene is TRBJ1-1, the V gene TRBV27; TRBD1 matches at 9 bases. The sequenced sample was peripheral blood, obtained from a patient treated with radiotherapy plus ipilimumab. CDR3 region: CASSLTGGGTEAFF. CDR3 sequence (DNA): TGTGCCAGCAGCCTGACAGGGGGAGGGACTGAAGCTTTCTTT.